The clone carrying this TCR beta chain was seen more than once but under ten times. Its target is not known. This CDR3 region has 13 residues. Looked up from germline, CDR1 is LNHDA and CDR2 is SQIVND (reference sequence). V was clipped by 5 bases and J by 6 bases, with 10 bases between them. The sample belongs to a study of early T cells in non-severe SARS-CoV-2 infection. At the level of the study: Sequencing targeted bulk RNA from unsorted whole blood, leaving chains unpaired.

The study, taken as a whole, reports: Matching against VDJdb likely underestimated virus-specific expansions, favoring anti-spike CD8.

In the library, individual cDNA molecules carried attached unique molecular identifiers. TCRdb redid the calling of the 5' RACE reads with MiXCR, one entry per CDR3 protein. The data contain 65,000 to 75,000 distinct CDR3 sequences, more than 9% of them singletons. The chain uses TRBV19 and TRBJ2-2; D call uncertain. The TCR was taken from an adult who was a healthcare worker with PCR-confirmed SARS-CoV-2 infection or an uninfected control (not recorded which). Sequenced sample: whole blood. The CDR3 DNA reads TGTGCCAGTAGTGCCCAAACCGCCGGGGAGCTGTTTTTT. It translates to CASSAQTAGELFF.